Listed here are 10 T cell receptor beta chains from one sample, sequenced in a study of T cells in Graves' hyperthyroidism and ophthalmopathy. The CDR3 regions of TCR beta were amplified from RNA transcripts. The TCR CDR3 was amplified in a first-round RT-PCR using the HTBI primer set. TCRdb re-derived calls from the multiplex PCR reads in MiXCR, one entry per CDR3 protein. The sample has under 700,000 distinct CDR3 sequences, approximately 15% seen once; the top ten hold approximately 18%. The sample consisted of blood. The receptors here all came from a woman aged 18-35 years with Graves' hyperthyroidism.

This clonotype was detected a few times. This chain uses TRBV12-3 or TRBV12-4 with TRBJ2-6; D remains unclear. This CDR3 comprises 15 residues. Trimming cost V 3 bases and J 0 bases, with 6 bases left between them. CDR3 coding DNA: TGTGCCAGCAGTTTCTTGGGCTCTGGGGCCAACGTCCTGACTTTC. As protein: CASSFLGSGANVLTF.

The chain uses TRBV3-1 and TRBJ2-2; D not resolved. CDR1 LGHDT and CDR2 YNNKEL come from the germline V gene (reference sequence). V was trimmed by 4 bases and J by 1 base, leaving 13 bases between them. CDR3 length equals 16 residues. CDR3 DNA: TGTGCCAGCAGCCCCTATACTCGGAAGAACACCGGGGAGCTGTTTTTT. It encodes CASSPYTRKNTGELFF.

The V gene is TRBV20-1, the J gene TRBJ1-1; D might be TRBD1 (6 bases). The length of the CDR3 is 14 residues. Per germline, CDR1 DFQATT and CDR2 SNEGSKA (reference sequence). V shed 6 bases and J shed 4 bases, with 18 bases lying between them. Written as DNA, the CDR3 is TGCAGTGCGTCCGAATACCCAGGGGTCACTGAAGCTTTCTTT. Amino acids: CSASEYPGVTEAFF.

This clonotype was recorded at least ten times. V and J are TRBV13 and TRBJ2-3, with 13 bases fitting TRBD2. The CDR3 has 15 amino acids. V dropped 4 bases and J dropped 8; count of bases not matched to a gene: 6. CDR1 and CDR2 (germline): PRHDT, FYEKMQ (reference sequence). This CDR3 is CASSSRTSGSVTQYF. CDR3 sequence (DNA): TGTGCCAGCAGCTCCCGGACTAGCGGGAGTGTTACGCAGTATTTT.

This clonotype was seen only a few times. The rearrangement joins TRBV20-1 to TRBJ2-3; D gene uncertain. The CDR3 extends over 14 amino acids. CDR1 is DFQATT and CDR2 is SNEGSKA in the germline V gene (reference sequence). Trimming shortened V by 3 bases and J by 0 bases, and 10 bases separated the two germline ends. This chain's CDR3 is CSASVGRSTDTQYF. CDR3 in DNA: TGCAGTGCTAGCGTGGGCCGAAGCACAGATACGCAGTATTTT.

The V call is TRBV6-1, the J call TRBJ1-5, with D possibly matching TRBD1 (5 bases). Deletions cut 11 bases from V and 3 bases from J, with 23 bases between. The CDR3 sequence is 16 residues long. Germline CDR1 MNHNS, CDR2 SASEGT. For the CDR3, the DNA is TGTGCCTCCTCCAACAGGCCGGGACGCGACAATCAGCCCCAGCATTTT. Translation gives CASSNRPGRDNQPQHF.

The rearrangement joins TRBV7-9 to TRBJ2-1, with TRBD2 matching 15 bases. CDR1 SEHNR and CDR2 FQNEAQ come from the germline V gene (reference sequence). Unmatched junction bases numbered 9, after V lost 4 bases and J lost 8 bases. The CDR3 extends over 17 amino acids. CDR3 region: CASSSGLAGGTHHEQFF. The DNA for the CDR3 is TGTGCCAGCAGCTCAGGACTAGCGGGGGGGACCCACCATGAGCAGTTCTTC.

This clonotype showed up just once. The chain recombines TRBV13 with TRBJ2-6; TRBD1 matches 8 bases. The CDR3 loop spans 18 amino acids. Trimming at V came to 2 bases and at J to 1 base, leaving 7 bases not matched to a gene. Germline V gene sequence: CDR1 PRHDT, CDR2 FYEKMQ (reference sequence). This CDR3 reads CASSLRSQGASGANVLTF. In DNA, the CDR3 is TGTGCCAGCAGCTTAAGATCCCAGGGGGCGTCTGGGGCCAACGTCCTGACTTTC.

The CDR3 loop reads CASSQGQTEETQYF. In nucleotides, the CDR3 is TGTGCCAGCAGCCAGGGACAAACCGAGGAGACCCAGTACTTC. The V gene is TRBV11-3, the J gene TRBJ2-5; possibly TRBD1 for D (6 bases). CDR3 size: 14 residues. Germline values: CDR1 SGHNT, CDR2 YENEEA. The V end lost 5 bases, the J end lost 5 bases, and 15 bases lay between the germline ends.

V and J are TRBV6-5 and TRBJ1-2; unclear D gene. Trimming stripped 2 bases from V and 6 bases from J, with 4 bases between. The CDR3 has 11 residues. In germline, CDR1 is MNHEY, CDR2 SVGAGI. DNA of the CDR3: TGTGCCAGCAGTTACGGTCATGGCTACACCTTC. It codes for CASSYGHGYTF.